What follows describes a single T cell receptor (beta chain). A constant-region primer primed TCR beta cDNA synthesis from roughly 510 ng of total RNA. Each TCR beta library was derived from three nested multiplex PCR rounds that employed slightly modified ARM-PCR. TRBV1-TRBV30 forward primers paired with a C-beta reverse primer were used in the first two PCR rounds, which ran about 11 cycles each. From the multiplex PCR reads, TCRdb called clonotypes with MiXCR, one entry per CDR3 protein. The data contain about 180,000 distinct CDR3 sequences, roughly three fifths of them singletons. Germline V gene sequence: CDR1 SQVTM, CDR2 ANQGSEA. This CDR3 comprises 13 residues. With 5 bases removed from V and 4 bases from J, the gap between germline ends came to 15 bases. The data derive from a study of tumor-infiltrating lymphocytes in primary liver carcinoma. Looking at the study overall: Sample yields of productive TCRbeta reads, ranging from roughly 3.65 to 7.5 million, were similar across tissue types.

Alongside blood RNA obtained from unsorted whole blood, germline DNA was also extracted. The rearrangement links TRBV29-1 to TRBJ2-7; D possibly corresponds to TRBD1 (7 bases). The sequence was obtained from a man in his forties with primary liver carcinoma and hepatitis B virus infection. Source material: peripheral blood. The CDR3 reads CSVSAGGIYEQYF. The CDR3 coding sequence is TGCAGCGTTTCAGCAGGGGGGATATACGAGCAGTACTTC.